This TCR beta chain was recovered during a study of T cells after posttransplantation cyclophosphamide. In regard to this clone: The antigen is unknown.

This CDR3 has 13 amino acids. With 10 bases removed from V and 2 bases from J, the gap between germline ends came to 12 bases. From germline, CDR1 is SGHNT and CDR2 YYREEE (reference sequence). Profiled with immunoSEQ multiplex PCR; TCRdb holds only in-frame clones, not every one. This table has tens of thousands of clones, 85% to 95% appearing once. Peripheral blood was collected from the related graft donor on the marrow donation day. Study results and limitations: Recipient CMV seropositivity and CMV reactivation strongly tracked TRB clonality. Blood and skin or GI T cell repertoires showed limited TRB overlap. Donor-recipient repertoire similarity was low at 1-2 months, rising over year one.

The chain combines TRBV5-4 with TRBJ1-4; D unclear. What was sequenced was PBMCs. The sequence was collected from a woman aged 25 to 39 in good health and a related stem cell transplant donor. CDR3 DNA sequence: TGTGCCGCCCGGAACCAGACTAATGAAAAACTGTTTTTT. Its protein is CAARNQTNEKLFF.